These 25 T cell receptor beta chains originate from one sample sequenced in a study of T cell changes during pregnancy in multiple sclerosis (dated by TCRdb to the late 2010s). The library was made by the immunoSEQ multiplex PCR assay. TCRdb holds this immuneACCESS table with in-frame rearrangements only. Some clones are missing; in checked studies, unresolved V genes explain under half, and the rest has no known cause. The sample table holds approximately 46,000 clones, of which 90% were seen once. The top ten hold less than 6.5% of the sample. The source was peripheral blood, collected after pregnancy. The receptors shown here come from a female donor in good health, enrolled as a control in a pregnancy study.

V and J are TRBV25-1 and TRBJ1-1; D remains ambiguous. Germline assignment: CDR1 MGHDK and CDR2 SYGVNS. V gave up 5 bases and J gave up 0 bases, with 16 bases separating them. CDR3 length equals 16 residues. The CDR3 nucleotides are TGTGCCAGCAGTCCACGGGGAGCGTTAATGAACACTGAAGCTTTCTTT. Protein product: CASSPRGALMNTEAFF.

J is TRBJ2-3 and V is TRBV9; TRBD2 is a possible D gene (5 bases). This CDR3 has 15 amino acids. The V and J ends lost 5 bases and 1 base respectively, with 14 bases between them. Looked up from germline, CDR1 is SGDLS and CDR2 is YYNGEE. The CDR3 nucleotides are TGTGCCAGCAGTTGGGGAGAGCAGGGCACAGATACGCAGTATTTT. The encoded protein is CASSWGEQGTDTQYF.

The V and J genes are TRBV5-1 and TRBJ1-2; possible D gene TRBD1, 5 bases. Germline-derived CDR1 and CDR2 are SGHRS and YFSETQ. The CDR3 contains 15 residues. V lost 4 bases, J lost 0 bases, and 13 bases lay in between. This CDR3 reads CASSMGLMSNYGYTF. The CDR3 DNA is TGCGCCAGCAGCATGGGACTCATGTCTAACTATGGCTACACCTTC.

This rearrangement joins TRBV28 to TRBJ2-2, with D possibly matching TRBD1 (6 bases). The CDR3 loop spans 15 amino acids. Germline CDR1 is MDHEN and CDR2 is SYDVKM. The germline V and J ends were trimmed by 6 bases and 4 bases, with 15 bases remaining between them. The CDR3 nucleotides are TGTGCCAGCAGAGATAATACAGGGCCCACCGGGGAGCTGTTTTTT. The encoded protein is CASRDNTGPTGELFF.

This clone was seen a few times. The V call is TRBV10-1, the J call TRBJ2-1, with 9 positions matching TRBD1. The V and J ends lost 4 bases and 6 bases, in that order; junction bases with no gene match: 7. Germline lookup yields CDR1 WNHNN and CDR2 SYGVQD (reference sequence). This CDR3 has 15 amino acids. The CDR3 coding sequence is TGCGCCAGCAGTGGTGGGACAGGGCTAGGCAATGAGCAGTTCTTC. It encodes CASSGGTGLGNEQFF.

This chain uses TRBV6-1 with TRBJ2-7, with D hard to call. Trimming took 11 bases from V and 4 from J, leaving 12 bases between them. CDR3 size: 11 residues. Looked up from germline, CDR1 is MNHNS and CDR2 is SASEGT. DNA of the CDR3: TGTGCCTCGAAGGCACAGTACGAGCAGTACTTC. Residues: CASKAQYEQYF.

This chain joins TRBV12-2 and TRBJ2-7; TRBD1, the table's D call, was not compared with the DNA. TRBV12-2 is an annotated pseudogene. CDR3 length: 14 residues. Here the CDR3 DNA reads TGTGCAAGTCGCTTAGCACAGGGTGACCACGAGCAGTACTTC. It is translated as CASRLAQGDHEQYF.

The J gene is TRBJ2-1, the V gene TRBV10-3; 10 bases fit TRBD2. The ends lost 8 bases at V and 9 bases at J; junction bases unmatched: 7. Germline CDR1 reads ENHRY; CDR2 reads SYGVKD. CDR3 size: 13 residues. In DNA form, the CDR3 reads TGTGCCATCGGAGCGGGAGGGCCCAGTGAGCAGTTCTTC. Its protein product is CAIGAGGPSEQFF.

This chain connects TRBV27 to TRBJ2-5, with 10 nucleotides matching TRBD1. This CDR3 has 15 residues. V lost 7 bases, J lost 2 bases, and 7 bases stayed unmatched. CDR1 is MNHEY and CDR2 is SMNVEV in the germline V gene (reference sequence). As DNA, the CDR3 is TGTGCCAGCACCCGGACAGGGGGTTGGCAAGAGACCCAGTACTTC. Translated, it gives CASTRTGGWQETQYF.

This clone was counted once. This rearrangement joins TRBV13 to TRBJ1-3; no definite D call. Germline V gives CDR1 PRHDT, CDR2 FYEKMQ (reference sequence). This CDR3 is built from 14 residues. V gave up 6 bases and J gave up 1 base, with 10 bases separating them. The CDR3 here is CASRRSTSGNTIYF. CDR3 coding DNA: TGTGCCAGCAGGAGATCTACTTCTGGAAACACCATATATTTT.

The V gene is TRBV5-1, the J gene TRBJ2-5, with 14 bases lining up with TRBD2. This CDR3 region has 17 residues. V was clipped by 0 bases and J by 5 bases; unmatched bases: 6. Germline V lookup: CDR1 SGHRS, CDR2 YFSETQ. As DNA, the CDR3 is TGCGCCAGCAGCTTGGACGGGACTAGCGGGAGAGTCGAGACCCAGTACTTC. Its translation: CASSLDGTSGRVETQYF.

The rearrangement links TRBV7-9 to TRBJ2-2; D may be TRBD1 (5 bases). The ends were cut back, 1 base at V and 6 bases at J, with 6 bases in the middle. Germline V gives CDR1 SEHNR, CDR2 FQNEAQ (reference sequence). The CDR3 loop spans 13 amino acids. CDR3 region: CASSLEGPGELFF. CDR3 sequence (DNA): TGTGCCAGCAGCTTAGAGGGGCCCGGGGAGCTGTTTTTT.

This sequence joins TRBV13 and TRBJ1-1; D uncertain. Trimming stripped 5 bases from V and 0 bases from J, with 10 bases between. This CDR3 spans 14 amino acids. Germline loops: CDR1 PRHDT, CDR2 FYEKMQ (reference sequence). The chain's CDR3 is CASSPSGVNTEAFF. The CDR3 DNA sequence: TGTGCCAGCAGCCCCTCCGGAGTGAACACTGAAGCTTTCTTT.

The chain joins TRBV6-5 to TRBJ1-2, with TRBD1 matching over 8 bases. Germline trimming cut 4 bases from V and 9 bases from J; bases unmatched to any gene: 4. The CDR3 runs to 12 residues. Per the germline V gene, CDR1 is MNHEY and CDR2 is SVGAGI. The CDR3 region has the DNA TGTGCCAGCAGTTTTCAGGGGGCTCGCTACACCTTC. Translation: CASSFQGARYTF.

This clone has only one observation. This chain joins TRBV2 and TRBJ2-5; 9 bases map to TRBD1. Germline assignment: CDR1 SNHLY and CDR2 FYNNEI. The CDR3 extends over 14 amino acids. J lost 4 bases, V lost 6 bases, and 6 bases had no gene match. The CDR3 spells CASSPGQGRETQYF. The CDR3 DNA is TGTGCCAGCAGCCCGGGACAGGGTCGAGAGACCCAGTACTTC.

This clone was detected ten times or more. CDR3 sequence reads: CASSQDAGTEKSPLHF. The CDR3 DNA follows: TGCGCCAGCAGCCAAGATGCGGGGACAGAAAAATCACCCCTCCACTTT. The chain joins TRBV4-3 to TRBJ1-6; 7 nucleotides align to TRBD1. The germline V gene has CDR1 LGHNA and CDR2 YSLEER. V was pared by 0 bases and J by 10 bases, with 9 bases of the junction left unmatched. There are 16 residues in the CDR3.

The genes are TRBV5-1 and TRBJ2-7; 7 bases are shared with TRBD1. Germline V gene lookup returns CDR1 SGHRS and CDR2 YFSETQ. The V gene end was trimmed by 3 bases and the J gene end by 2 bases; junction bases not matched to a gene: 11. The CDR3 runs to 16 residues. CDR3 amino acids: CASSSGPGTATYEQYF. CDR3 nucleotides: TGCGCCAGCAGCTCGGGACCCGGGACAGCGACCTACGAGCAGTACTTC.

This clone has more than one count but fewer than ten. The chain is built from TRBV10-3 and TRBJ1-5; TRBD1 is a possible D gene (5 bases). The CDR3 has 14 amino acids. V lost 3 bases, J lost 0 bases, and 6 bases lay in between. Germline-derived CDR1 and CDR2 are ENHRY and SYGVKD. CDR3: CAISEGDSNQPQHF. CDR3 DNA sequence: TGTGCCATCAGTGAAGGGGATAGCAATCAGCCCCAGCATTTT.

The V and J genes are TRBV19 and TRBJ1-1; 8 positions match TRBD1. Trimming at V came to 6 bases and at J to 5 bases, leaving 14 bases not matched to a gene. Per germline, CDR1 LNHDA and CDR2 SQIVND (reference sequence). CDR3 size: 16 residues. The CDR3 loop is CASRKTGQGLGTEAFF. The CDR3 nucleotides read TGTGCCAGTAGGAAGACAGGACAGGGTTTAGGGACTGAAGCTTTCTTT.

In DNA, the CDR3 is TGTGCCTGGGGACAGGGGAATGAAAAACTGTTTTTT. Translated, it gives CAWGQGNEKLFF. The V call is TRBV30, the J call TRBJ1-4; 9 bases map to TRBD1. Losses at the gene ends were 5 bases for V and 5 bases for J; bases not matched to a gene: 0. Germline CDR1 is GTSNPN and CDR2 is SVGIG (reference sequence). CDR3 size: 12 residues.

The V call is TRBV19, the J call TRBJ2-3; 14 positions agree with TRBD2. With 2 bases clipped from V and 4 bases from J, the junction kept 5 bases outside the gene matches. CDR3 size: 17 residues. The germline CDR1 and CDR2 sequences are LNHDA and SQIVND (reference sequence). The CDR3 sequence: CASSIRRTSGGSDTQYF. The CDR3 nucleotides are TGTGCCAGTAGTATACGCCGGACTAGCGGGGGGTCAGATACGCAGTATTTT.

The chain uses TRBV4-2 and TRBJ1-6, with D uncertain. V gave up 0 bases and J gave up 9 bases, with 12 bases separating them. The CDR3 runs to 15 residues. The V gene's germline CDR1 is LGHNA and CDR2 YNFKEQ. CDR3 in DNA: TGTGCCAGCAGCCAAGATGCGTCTTCGGGTTCACCCCTCCACTTT. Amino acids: CASSQDASSGSPLHF.

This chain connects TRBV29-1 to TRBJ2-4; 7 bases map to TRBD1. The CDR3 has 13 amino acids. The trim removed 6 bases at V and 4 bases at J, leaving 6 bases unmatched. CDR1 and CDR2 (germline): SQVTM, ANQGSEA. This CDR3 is CSVTRDRKNIQYF. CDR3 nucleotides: TGCAGCGTGACCCGGGACAGAAAAAACATTCAGTACTTC.

The CDR3 region is CASSYTGTSGSDEQFF. The CDR3 region has the DNA TGTGCCAGCAGTTATACCGGGACTAGCGGGAGTGATGAGCAGTTCTTC. The rearrangement links TRBV6-5 to TRBJ2-1; 14 bases align to TRBD2. Per germline, CDR1 MNHEY and CDR2 SVGAGI. With V trimmed by 3 bases and J by 8 bases, 6 bases remained unmatched. The length of the CDR3 is 16 residues.

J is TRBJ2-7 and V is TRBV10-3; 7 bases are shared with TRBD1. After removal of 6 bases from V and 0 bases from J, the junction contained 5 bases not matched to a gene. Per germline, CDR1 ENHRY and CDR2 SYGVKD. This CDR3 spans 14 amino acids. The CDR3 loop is CAIRPGQSSYEQYF. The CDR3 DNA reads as TGTGCCATCAGGCCGGGACAGAGCTCCTACGAGCAGTACTTC.